This T cell receptor (beta chain) appears in the sequencing data of a study of blood T cell repertoires in COVID-19 (dated by TCRdb to the early 2020s). For the wider study: Collaborator samples came from the United States, Italy and Spain and covered acute and convalescent phases of COVID-19. The samples were drawn from the first 160 participants of the ongoing ImmuneRACE study and from 1,254 subjects provided by 6 global collaborators. HLA class I and class II types, where available, came from metadata supplied by the sample provider rather than from assay-based typing. A freely available public database, intended as a resource for researchers studying the immune response to SARS-CoV-2, is where the repertoires were released. The prospective study material was composed of cDNA or gDNA derived from T cells, B-cell-depleted T cells, or PBMCs. Nearly every sample came with metadata listing a de-identified subject ID, COVID-19 status, age in years and sex. Deeply sampled blood TCRbeta repertoires from subjects exposed to, actively infected with, or recovered from COVID-19 were included in the dataset.

CDR1 SGHNT and CDR2 YYREEE are derived from the germline V gene (reference sequence). Between the V and J ends, shortened by 2 bases and 4 bases respectively, the junction contains 12 bases. From the cysteine through the phenylalanine, the CDR3 covers 14 amino acids. The only DNA kept is the CDR3, 42 bases in frame from the first base. Overall study outcomes, separate from this receptor: The quantity of clinical and demographic metadata differed by source and by participant and was supplied without curation.

The immunoSEQ Assay, a bias-controlled multiplex PCR, was used to amplify TCRbeta CDR3 regions from genomic DNA. The original pipeline was this. The number of nucleated cells in each sample was estimated from the amplification of reference gene primers within the assay. Sequence reads were collapsed and filtered to measure the absolute abundance of every unique TCRbeta CDR3 rearrangement. For each sample, productive Simpson clonality was calculated as the square root of Simpson's diversity index over productive rearrangements. TCRdb took this table from immuneACCESS and kept in-frame rearrangements with V and J called. Such tables lack part of the clones; where checked against another copy, unresolved V genes explain under half of the gap, and the rest is unexplained. That table supplies the V and J calls and clone size; D and trimming were determined from the DNA. The sample records roughly 200,000 clones, 94% of which are singletons. Roughly 0.7% of the sample belongs to the ten largest clones.

A remark on this clone: Its antigen is unknown. No much larger clone exists at a distance of one base, and base qualities are not known.

One collaborating source in Seattle enrolled patients during active infection and followed them longitudinally through the course of disease. Whole blood was collected in K2EDTA tubes by collaborating institutions according to the institutions' own protocols. For TCRbeta analysis, collaborator samples were shipped as frozen whole blood, as isolated PBMCs, or as DNA extracted from either sample type. This clonotype was sampled from a man aged 25 to 40 with COVID-19, enrolled during active disease. The chain was built from TRBV5-4 and TRBJ2-5; TRBD2 might be the D gene, on 5 matching bases. Source material: peripheral blood. The DNA sequence reads TGTGCCAGCAGCTTCTCGGCTAGCCCAGAGACCCAGTACTTC. This translates into CASSFSASPETQYF.